These 4 T cell receptor beta chains were all obtained from the same sample, sequenced in a study of T and B cells in COVID-19 patients. TRB rearrangements were amplified by multiplex PCR with BIOMED2 TRB-A/B primers. MiXCR was run by TCRdb on the multiplex PCR reads, yielding one entry per CDR3 protein. The repertoire holds several thousand distinct CDR3 sequences, 20% to 25% seen once, with roughly 12% in the top ten. TRB was amplified from about 250-500 ng of blood genomic DNA. The sequenced sample was blood. The receptors shown here come from a human donor with active COVID-19.

The chain has TRBV20-1 and TRBJ2-1; TRBD2 aligns across 8 bases. The J segment lost 2 bases and the V segment lost 4 bases, leaving 7 bases of the junction unmatched. Germline V gene lookup returns CDR1 DFQATT and CDR2 SNEGSKA (reference sequence). The CDR3 is made up of 15 amino acids. DNA for the CDR3: TGCAGTGCTACGAGGGCACTAGCGGCCTACAATGAGCAGTTCTTC. Translated, it gives CSATRALAAYNEQFF.

This clonotype is medium-sized within its sample. Here the CDR3 reads CASSMGPPLNIQYF. DNA for the CDR3: TGTGCCAGTAGTATGGGGCCTCCCTTAAACATTCAGTACTTC. This chain links TRBV19 with TRBJ2-4; a weak D match, TRBD1 (5 bases). V lost 3 bases, J lost 6 bases, and 12 bases lay in between. The length of the CDR3 is 14 residues. Germline V CDR1 and CDR2: LNHDA, SQIVND (reference sequence).

This clonotype was counted a few times. This chain links TRBV11-2 with TRBJ2-1, with 9 nucleotides matching TRBD1. The CDR3 loop spans 16 amino acids. V gave up 5 bases and J gave up 12 bases; unmatched junction bases: 17. Germline CDR1 reads SGHAT; CDR2 reads FQNNGV. Here the CDR3 reads CASSRPVRTGVIWQFF. CDR3 sequence (DNA): TGTGCCAGCAGCCGGCCGGTTAGGACAGGGGTGATATGGCAGTTCTTC.

This clonotype has only a few counts. DNA for the CDR3: TGTGCCACCAGTGATTTTGGCACTCGCTCCTACAATGAGCAGTTCTTC. Translating gives CATSDFGTRSYNEQFF. This chain joins TRBV24-1 and TRBJ2-1; D not certain. Deletions cut 1 base from V and 0 bases from J, with 9 bases between. The V gene's germline CDR1 is KGHDR and CDR2 SFDVKD. The CDR3 is 16 residues long.